A selection of T cell receptor beta chains follows, all from one sample in a study of blood T cell repertoires in COVID-19. Produced via immunoSEQ multiplex PCR; TCRdb's table is partial and in-frame only. The table includes over 250,000 clones, 75% to 85% detected once. Sample: peripheral blood. The receptors come from a middle-aged man with active or convalescent COVID-19. The CDR3 runs from the conserved cysteine through the conserved F or W. D genes are given only for firm matches. The size field is filled for only some rows; it gives once, few, many or a size class.

clone size: -
V gene: TRBV11-1
D gene: -
J gene: TRBJ2-7
CDR3 protein: CASSPSGFSYEQYF
CDR3 DNA: TGTGCCAGCAGCCCTAGTGGGTTCTCCTACGAGCAGTACTTC

clone size: -
V gene: TRBV28
D gene: TRBD1
J gene: TRBJ2-7
CDR3 protein: CASSPSTGDVHEQYF
CDR3 DNA: TGTGCCAGCAGTCCTTCGACAGGGGACGTCCACGAGCAGTACTTC

clone size: -
V gene: TRBV7-6
D gene: TRBD1
J gene: TRBJ2-1
CDR3 protein: CASSQGVEQFF
CDR3 DNA: TGTGCCAGCAGCCAGGGGGTTGAGCAGTTCTTC

clone size: -
V gene: TRBV15
D gene: TRBD1
J gene: TRBJ2-7
CDR3 protein: CATSRNPGTGSYEQYF
CDR3 DNA: TGTGCCACCAGCAGAAACCCCGGGACAGGGAGTTACGAGCAGTACTTC

clone size: -
V gene: TRBV21-1
D gene: -
J gene: TRBJ1-3
CDR3 protein: CASSARKQGARNTIYF
CDR3 DNA: TGTGCCAGCAGCGCGCGAAAACAGGGGGCTAGAAACACCATATATTTT

clone size: -
V gene: TRBV5-1
D gene: -
J gene: TRBJ2-3
CDR3 protein: CASSLWASASSTDTQYF
CDR3 DNA: TGCGCCAGCAGCTTGTGGGCTAGCGCTTCTAGCACAGATACGCAGTATTTT

clone size: -
V gene: TRBV30
D gene: -
J gene: TRBJ1-6
CDR3 protein: CAWSDNSSPLHF
CDR3 DNA: TGTGCCTGGAGTGACAATTCTTCACCCCTCCACTTT

clone size: few
V gene: TRBV4-2
D gene: -
J gene: TRBJ2-1
CDR3 protein: CASSQVGGSYNEQFF
CDR3 DNA: TGTGCCAGCAGCCAAGTGGGAGGATCCTACAATGAGCAGTTCTTC

clone size: few
V gene: TRBV27
D gene: TRBD1
J gene: TRBJ2-7
CDR3 protein: CASRRQGVYEQYF
CDR3 DNA: TGTGCCAGCAGAAGACAGGGGGTGTACGAGCAGTACTTC

clone size: -
V gene: TRBV9
D gene: -
J gene: TRBJ2-7
CDR3 protein: CASSVDLGAPYEQYF
CDR3 DNA: TGTGCCAGCAGCGTAGACCTTGGGGCCCCCTACGAGCAGTACTTC

clone size: -
V gene: TRBV11-2
D gene: TRBD1
J gene: TRBJ2-5
CDR3 protein: CASSISRDRVIQETQYF
CDR3 DNA: TGTGCCAGCAGCATCTCCCGGGACAGGGTCATCCAAGAGACCCAGTACTTC

clone size: -
V gene: TRBV7-9
D gene: -
J gene: TRBJ1-4
CDR3 protein: CASSYAREKLFF
CDR3 DNA: TGTGCCAGCAGCTACGCGCGGGAGAAACTGTTTTTT